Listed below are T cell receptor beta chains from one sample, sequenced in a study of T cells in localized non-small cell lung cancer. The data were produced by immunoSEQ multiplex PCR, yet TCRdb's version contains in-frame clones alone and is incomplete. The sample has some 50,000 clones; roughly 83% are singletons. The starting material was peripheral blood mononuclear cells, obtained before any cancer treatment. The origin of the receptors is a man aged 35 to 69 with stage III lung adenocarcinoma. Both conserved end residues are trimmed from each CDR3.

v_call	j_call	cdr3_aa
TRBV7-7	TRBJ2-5	ASSLLGAGGQETQY
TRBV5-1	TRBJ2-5	ASSRTGTKETQY
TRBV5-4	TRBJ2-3	ASSLGQSGFTDTQY
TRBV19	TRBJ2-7	ASSILQGAYEQY
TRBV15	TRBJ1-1	ATSREATNTEAF
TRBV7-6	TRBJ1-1	ASRTGKTEAF
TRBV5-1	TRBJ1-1	ASSSSGQDKNTEAF
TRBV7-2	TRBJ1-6	ASSETASSPLH
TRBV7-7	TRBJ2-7	ASSRGGGHEQY
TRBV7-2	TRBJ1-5	ASSYGEGRPQH
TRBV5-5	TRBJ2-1	ASSDLLKPVYNEQF
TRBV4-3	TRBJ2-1	ASSQDSQGLPF
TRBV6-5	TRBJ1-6	ASNRVENSPLH
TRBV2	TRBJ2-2	ANRQGSTTGELF
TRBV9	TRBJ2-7	ASSDTGVEQY
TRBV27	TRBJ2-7	ASSPPGRGEQY
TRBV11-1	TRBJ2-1	ASSLQLESYNEQF
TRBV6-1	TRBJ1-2	ASSPTRDSYGYT
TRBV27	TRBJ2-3	ASSPGGDTQY